This T cell receptor beta chain derives from a study of blood T cell repertoires in COVID-19. In the study overall: COVID-19 samples collected from the United States, Italy and Spain covered acute and convalescent phases. Sources were T cells, B-cell-depleted T cells, or PBMCs; the material itself was cDNA or gDNA.

Per the original data handling: Reference gene primer amplification in the assay estimated nucleated cell counts. Only in-frame clones appear in the TCRdb table, and some are missing; sequencing was by immunoSEQ multiplex PCR. D and trimming were read from the DNA, whereas the V and J calls and clone size are those reported in that table. The table records around 230,000 clones, over 80% of them present only once. The CDR3 spans 15 residues. From germline, CDR1 is MGHRA and CDR2 YSYEKL. Trimming shortened V by 1 base and J by 3 bases, and 10 bases separated the two germline ends. Sequencing used peripheral blood. This sequence was found in a man aged 35 to 55 with acute or convalescent COVID-19. This chain joins TRBV4-1 and TRBJ1-5; D gene unclear. Here the CDR3 reads CASSQGPEDNQPQHF. The CDR3, as DNA: TGCGCCAGCAGCCAAGGACCGGAGGACAATCAGCCCCAGCATTTT.